This T cell receptor (beta chain) comes out of a study of T cells in Graves' hyperthyroidism and ophthalmopathy. Study at large: Blood from the periphery was taken at initial diagnosis, before any treatment.

TCR beta CDR3 regions were amplified from RNA. The HTBI primer set was used in a first-round RT-PCR of the TCR CDR3. TCRdb re-derived calls from the multiplex PCR reads in MiXCR, one entry per CDR3 protein. This table has 450,000 to 650,000 distinct CDR3 sequences, 14% appearing once. Comment on this clonotype: Its matching antigen is unknown.

The CDR3 sequence is 16 residues long. The J segment lost 2 bases and the V segment lost 5 bases, leaving 11 bases of the junction unmatched. The germline V gene encodes CDR1 MNHNS and CDR2 SASEGT. Points from the study as a whole: Among clonotypes expanded in thyroid above 0.001, most were also found in blood.

The chain recombines TRBV6-1 with TRBJ1-2; 7 positions agree with TRBD1. Sequencing input: blood. The source of this sequence is a woman aged 18-35 years with Graves' ophthalmopathy. The CDR3 region has the DNA TGTGCCAGCAGTACTCTGGGACAGACAACAAACTATGGCTACACCTTC. Translating gives CASSTLGQTTNYGYTF.